This paragraph reports one TCR beta chain. Trimming cost V 3 bases and J 2 bases, with 10 bases left between them. Germline V gives CDR1 LNHDA, CDR2 SQIVND (reference sequence). The CDR3 extends over 14 amino acids. This specimen belongs to a study of blood T cell repertoires in COVID-19. Generated by immunoSEQ multiplex PCR, the TCRdb table keeps only in-frame clones and is missing some. The repertoire holds almost 350,000 clones, with roughly nine tenths as singletons. The V and J genes are TRBV19 and TRBJ1-1; D not resolved. Sequencing was performed on peripheral blood. The clonotype was recovered from a woman in her fifties or sixties with COVID-19, enrolled during active disease. Written as DNA, the CDR3 is TGTGCCAGTAGTATCCCACAGAGCAACACTGAAGCTTTCTTT. Its translation is CASSIPQSNTEAFF.